This T cell receptor beta chain was profiled in a study of TIL therapy for anti-PD-1-resistant metastatic lung cancer. Sample time point: pre-treatment sample, taken before nivolumab and TIL therapy. Tumor tissue came from excised metastases, mostly pleural nodules or supraclavicular lymph nodes. Trimming pared 6 bases from V and 5 bases from J, leaving 11 bases between. Germline CDR1 and CDR2: MDHEN and SYDVKM. The CDR3 runs to 12 residues. This was the immunoSEQ v3 assay. Profiling relied on immunoSEQ multiplex PCR, and the TCRdb table lists in-frame clones only, not all of them. The sample has about 95,000 clones, roughly 65% seen once.

The chain couples TRBV28 to TRBJ2-7; D possibly corresponds to TRBD1 (5 bases). This receptor was taken from a person aged 25-79 years with non-small cell lung cancer. The specimen was tumor tissue, collected at baseline. The CDR3 loop is CASRQGSNEQYF. The CDR3 DNA reads as TGTGCCAGCAGGCAGGGTTCGAACGAGCAGTACTTC.